The 16 T cell receptor beta chains below all came from one sample that was sequenced in a study of blood T cell repertoires in COVID-19. TCRdb's copy holds only in-frame clones and misses some; the assay was immunoSEQ multiplex PCR. The sample holds 73,000 or so clones, about 80% seen once. Sequenced material: peripheral blood. Receptor source: a woman aged 60 to 75 with acute or convalescent COVID-19.

The genes are TRBV6-5 and TRBJ2-7; D is perhaps TRBD1 (6 bases). Germline assignment: CDR1 MNHEY and CDR2 SVGAGI. CDR3 length: 14 amino acids. Trimming cost V 6 bases and J 2 bases, with 14 bases left between them. The DNA for the CDR3 is TGTGCCAGCAGGACCGACAGGTCCGCCTACGAGCAGTACTTC. Its translation is CASRTDRSAYEQYF.

The rearrangement links TRBV30 to TRBJ1-1, with TRBD1 matching over 10 bases. The CDR3 has 13 residues. V shed 1 base, J shed 10 bases, and the junction held 6 bases outside the gene matches. Germline V CDR1 and CDR2: GTSNPN, SVGIG (reference sequence). CDR3 coding DNA: TGTGCCTGGAGTGCGACAGGGGGCTGGGGAGCTTTCTTT. It codes for CAWSATGGWGAFF.

This clone was seen only once. The J gene is TRBJ2-7, the V gene TRBV7-4; 8 bases align to TRBD2. The CDR3 is made up of 15 amino acids. Germline V lookup: CDR1 SGHVT, CDR2 SQSDAQ. After removal of 5 bases from V and 0 bases from J, the junction contained 6 bases not matched to a gene. CDR3 sequence: CASSPLAGTSYEQYF. Written as DNA, the CDR3 is TGTGCCAGCAGCCCTTTAGCGGGGACCTCCTACGAGCAGTACTTC.

This clone turned up a few times. The chain has TRBV15 and TRBJ1-1; D unclear. CDR1 and CDR2 from the germline V gene are LNHNV and YYDKDF (reference sequence). CDR3 length: 16 residues. Trimming pared 1 base from V and 5 bases from J, leaving 17 bases between. The CDR3 sequence is CATSRVYGVRRTEAFF. The CDR3 bases are TGTGCCACCAGCAGAGTTTACGGGGTGAGGAGGACTGAAGCTTTCTTT. The full variable domain, completed using reference TRBV15 and TRBJ1-1, is DAMVIQNPRYQVTQFGKPVTLSCSQTLNHNVMYWYQQKSSQAPKLLFHYYDKDFNNEADTPDNFQSRRPNTSFCFLDIRSPGLGDTAMYLCATSRVYGVRRTEAFFGQGTRLTVV.

The CDR3 protein is CASSPGTSGGAPFF. DNA for the CDR3: TGTGCCAGCAGCCCCGGGACTAGCGGGGGGGCCCCGTTCTTC. This chain links TRBV3-1 (or the pseudogene TRBV3-2) with TRBJ2-1; 16 bases line up with TRBD2. The CDR3 contains 14 residues. V shed 4 bases and J 15 bases; nucleotides not matched to a gene: 6. Germline V gene data show CDR1 as LGHDT and CDR2 as YNNKEL (reference sequence).

This clone was seen a handful of times. V and J are TRBV5-5 and TRBJ1-1; a weak D match, TRBD1 (5 bases). Trimming removed 2 bases at V and 4 bases at J, with 15 bases between. There are 15 residues in the CDR3. CDR1 SGHKS and CDR2 YYEKEE come from the germline V gene (reference sequence). In nucleotides, the CDR3 is TGTGCCAGCAGCTTATGGGAAGGGACTATCACTGAAGCTTTCTTT. Amino acids: CASSLWEGTITEAFF.

This clone was observed a handful of times. The chain has TRBV10-3 and TRBJ1-5, with 7 bases lining up with TRBD1. Germline CDR1 and CDR2: ENHRY and SYGVKD. This CDR3 contains 13 residues. Trimming took 7 bases from V and 6 from J; bases not matched to a gene: 6. The CDR3 reads CAITGTETQPQHF. CDR3 sequence (DNA): TGTGCCATCACTGGGACAGAGACTCAGCCCCAGCATTTT.

The gene calls are TRBV9 and TRBJ1-2, with TRBD1 as a possible D gene (5 bases). Germline CDR1 SGDLS, CDR2 YYNGEE. The CDR3 contains 16 residues. V was shortened by 4 bases and J by 4 bases, with 20 bases between the two germline ends. This CDR3 reads CASSPEAGGLIYGYTF. The CDR3 nucleotides read TGTGCCAGCAGCCCGGAGGCGGGGGGGTTGATCTATGGCTACACCTTC.

This clone came up once. The V and J genes are TRBV5-1 and TRBJ1-4; possible D gene TRBD1, 5 bases. V shed 0 bases and J shed 4 bases, with 7 bases lying between them. The CDR3 has 14 residues. The germline V gene encodes CDR1 SGHRS and CDR2 YFSETQ. This chain's CDR3 is CASSLGQSNEKLFF. CDR3 bases: TGCGCCAGCAGCTTGGGACAGAGTAATGAAAAACTGTTTTTT.

The chain combines TRBV5-5 with TRBJ1-2, with a tentative D call TRBD1 (5 bases). The CDR3 length is 11 residues. Per the germline V gene, CDR1 is SGHKS and CDR2 is YYEKEE (reference sequence). Trimming took 2 bases from V and 11 from J, leaving 10 bases between them. The CDR3 nucleotides read TGTGCCAGCAGCTTCTCCGGGGGGTACACCTTC. Amino acid sequence: CASSFSGGYTF.

The sample holds a few counts of this clone. The CDR3: CASSVARGDNSPLHF. The DNA for the CDR3 is TGTGCCAGCAGCGTAGCCAGGGGAGACAATTCACCCCTCCACTTT. The chain uses TRBV9 and TRBJ1-6; D possibly corresponds to TRBD1 (6 bases). Trimming pared 0 bases from V and 7 bases from J, leaving 11 bases between. From germline, CDR1 is SGDLS and CDR2 YYNGEE. The CDR3 has 15 amino acids.

This chain uses TRBV9 with TRBJ2-5; D is perhaps TRBD1 (5 bases). V was cut by 0 bases and J by 5 bases, with 17 bases left in between. Germline CDR1 is SGDLS and CDR2 is YYNGEE. The CDR3 extends over 16 amino acids. Written as DNA, the CDR3 is TGTGCCAGCAGCGTAGGACTGTTAGGGGCCTCGGAGACCCAGTACTTC. Its protein product is CASSVGLLGASETQYF. Full variable domain (remainder filled in from reference TRBV9 and TRBJ2-5): DSGVTQTPKHLITATGQRVTLRCSPRSGDLSVYWYQQSLDQGLQFLIQYYNGEERAKGNILERFSAQQFPDLHSELNLSSLELGDSALYFCASSVGLLGASETQYFGPGTRLLVL.

This chain connects TRBV3-1 (or the pseudogene TRBV3-2) to TRBJ1-1; TRBD1 aligns across 7 bases. CDR1 and CDR2 (germline): LGHDT, YNNKEL (reference sequence). J gave up 2 bases and V 3 bases, and 3 bases lay outside the gene matches. This CDR3 region has 14 residues. The CDR3 reads CASSHRQGNTEAFF. The CDR3 DNA is TGTGCCAGCAGCCATCGACAGGGCAACACTGAAGCTTTCTTT.

The J gene is TRBJ1-5, the V gene TRBV15; D is undetermined. Germline V gives CDR1 LNHNV, CDR2 YYDKDF (reference sequence). Trimming removed 3 bases from V and 0 bases from J, with 6 bases in between. This CDR3 comprises 14 residues. The CDR3 loop is CATSRSYSNQPQHF. CDR3 coding DNA: TGTGCCACCAGCAGGTCTTATAGCAATCAGCCCCAGCATTTT.

In DNA, the CDR3 is TGCAGCGTCAAGGGGGGGCGCGAGGGCTACACCTTC. This encodes CSVKGGREGYTF. The chain links TRBV29-1 to TRBJ1-2; TRBD1 is a possible D gene (6 bases). CDR3 length: 12 residues. The germline V gene encodes CDR1 SQVTM and CDR2 ANQGSEA. V was pared by 6 bases and J by 8 bases, with 16 bases between.

The chain couples TRBV27 to TRBJ1-1, with TRBD1 matching over 8 bases. This CDR3 has 17 residues. V gave up 5 bases and J gave up 0 bases; unmatched junction bases: 11. In germline, CDR1 is MNHEY, CDR2 SMNVEV (reference sequence). The CDR3 spells CASSPNSRQGLNTEAFF. For the CDR3, the DNA is TGTGCCAGCAGTCCCAATTCGAGACAGGGGTTGAACACTGAAGCTTTCTTT.